This T cell receptor (beta chain) was found in a study of Graves' ophthalmopathy and Graves' hyperthyroidism (dated by TCRdb to the late 2010s). With regard to the full study: Peripheral blood was collected at initial diagnosis, before any treatment. The study used TCR beta repertoire signatures to distinguish Graves' ophthalmopathy from Graves' hyperthyroidism and to predict progression to ophthalmopathy. In total, over 130 blood samples were TCR-sequenced: 40 to 45 ophthalmopathy, around 75 hyperthyroidism and some 17 hyperthyroidism-to-ophthalmopathy patients. To explore V-J signatures distinguishing ophthalmopathy from hyperthyroidism, a discovery set of under 110 patients (around 44 ophthalmopathy, around 55 stable hyperthyroidism) was enrolled. For independent validation, a separate cohort was made up of 18 to 20 hyperthyroidism patients plus 17 patients who later progressed from hyperthyroidism to ophthalmopathy. T-cell repertoires of thyroid tissue and blood were compared in 5 or 6 hyperthyroidism patients. After sampling, hyperthyroidism patients received methimazole starting at 30 mg daily, and ophthalmopathy patients received high-dose intravenous methylprednisolone. Overall results and qualifications from the work: In validation, the model predicted ophthalmopathy progression with 70.59% sensitivity and 72.22% specificity; about a dozen predicted patients were CT-confirmed with GO in a median of 6.5 months. Most expanded thyroid clonotypes with a frequency above 0.001 also appeared in blood, which suggests that blood repertoires may reflect the immune response in the thyroid. Sample size was not predetermined statistically, and investigators were not blinded to group allocation. Ophthalmopathy was separated from stable hyperthyroidism by the 13-signature model with 85% to 90% sensitivity and approximately 84% specificity in cross-validation and with 80%/75% in the test set.

Ophthalmopathy patients were characterized by moderately to severely active disease, a Clinical Activity Score of at least 3, a NOSPECS grade of at least 4, and a disease duration under 3 months. Patients were excluded if they had other autoimmune diseases, uncontrolled infections, pregnancy or lactation. Clinical symptoms, serum thyroxine, TRAb, thyroid ultrasound and orbital computed tomography were used for diagnosis. Using Ficoll-Paque density gradient centrifugation, PBMCs were isolated from 10 ml of fresh peripheral blood. Trizol reagent was used to extract the total RNA, and its quality was then checked on an Agilent 2100 Bioanalyzer. TCR beta CDR3 regions were amplified from RNA transcripts for repertoire sequencing. The first round of RT-PCR was done with HTBI primers and the Qiagen OneStep RT-PCR kit, and was followed by a second round of multiplex PCR, then size selection and purification. Sequencing of the libraries was carried out on an Illumina HiSeq2000 in paired-end mode with 100 bp reads. The study's processing was this. SOAPnuke was used for read processing, and reads with adapters, uncalled bases, a mean Phred below 15, or no exact constant-primer or identifier match were discarded. COPE v1.2.5 was used to merge the high-quality paired reads. Unique nucleotide sequences were defined as clonotypes and aligned to IMGT TRB V, D and J references using MiTCR v1.1. The analysis was limited to V-J combinations with a frequency above 0.0001, which together covered 99.2% of repertoires. For each V-J combination, a TCR clonal expansion and chaos score was defined as F50 clonal expansion divided by the chaos observed in the TCRdist matrix. Welch's t-statistics and random forest were used to narrow the features down to roughly twelve V-J combinations, which were then fed into a naive Bayes classifier. Thyroid-blood repertoire similarity was quantified with the Morisita-Horn index. TCRdb redid the processing of the public reads, applying fastp at Q25 and MiXCR, and retained in-frame beta chains. Rows merge per CDR3 protein into single entries with the most common DNA and genes. These V and J calls originate from TCRdb's pipeline instead of the authors' own analysis. Recorded for this sample are around 600,000 distinct CDR3 sequences; about 40% of them occurred a single time. Of the sample, around 3.3% is held by the ten largest clones.

As encoded in the germline V gene, CDR1 is ENHRY while CDR2 is SYGVKD. The CDR3 numbers 12 residues from cysteine through phenylalanine. The CDR3 DNA has 36 bases and is translated from base 1. V sheds 10 bases and J sheds 2 bases, leaving 11 bases between their ends. A remark on this clonotype: This receptor's antigen is unknown. Per-base quality was not reported, and no clone a single base away is much larger than it.

This TCR came from an adult man with Graves' ophthalmopathy. Sample: peripheral blood. The rearrangement joined TRBV10-3 to TRBJ2-5; the best D guess is TRBD2, with 6 bases matching. The base sequence is TGTGCCAGCAGGAGGGGTCAAGAGACCCAGTACTTC. It specifies CASRRGQETQYF.